This T cell receptor (beta chain) appears in the sequencing data of a study of PD-L1 blockade in urothelial cancer (dated by TCRdb to the late 2010s). As for the study more broadly: Therapy was started in the mid-2010s for all patients, and atezolizumab 1,200 mg was administered intravenously every 3 weeks. Durable clinical benefit was achieved by nine patients but not by the remaining 20. Patients had an ECOG performance status of 0 or 1 and had received between 0 and 3 prior chemotherapy regimens. Over 28 patients had pretreatment blood TCR-seq, some 25 had at least one posttreatment blood collection, and some 25 had tumor TCR-seq. About 85% of the 29 patients were identified as males with urothelial cancer of bladder origin, and a prior smoking history was reported by 18 of 29 patients. Blood samples were analyzed at two time points: 3 weeks after treatment start (second dose) and 6 weeks after treatment start. Pretreatment tumor samples and matched peripheral blood, collected serially before and after atezolizumab treatment, underwent TCR sequencing. An exploratory multi-omic analysis was conducted of the somatic, immune and clinical correlates of response to PD-L1 blockade with atezolizumab in urothelial cancer. Durable clinical benefit was defined as progression-free survival longer than 6 months, and TCR features were also tested against progression-free and overall survival. In the same patients, whole exome sequencing and RNA sequencing of pretreatment tumors were performed in addition to TCR sequencing. Blood samples gave median yields of about 140,000 T cells and tens of thousands of unique TCRs, along with a median clonality of around 0.08. Summary of the overall study and its limitations: Among patients with durable benefit, tumor-associated TCR clones showed greater expansion in peripheral blood 3 weeks after treatment started (n ≈ 23, p = 0.022). Small sample size (n ≈ 30) and many exploratory analyses mean the results are intended to be hypothesis-generating. Improved progression-free and overall survival was found to be associated with pretreatment peripheral blood TCR clonality below the median.

Of note for this clone: It has no known antigen specificity. No much larger clone exists at a distance of one base, and base qualities are not known.

To estimate absolute template abundance from read counts, synthetic TCR analog templates were spiked into each PCR. TCRbeta CDR3 regions were amplified from genomic DNA with bias-controlled V and J gene primers using the immunoSEQ assay. Rearranged TCRbeta segments were sequenced at approximately 20X coverage. Regarding the original processing steps: Clustering was used to correct sequencing errors, and CDR3s were annotated against IMGT so that V, D and J genes could be assigned. Downstream analyses used only productive TCRbeta rearrangements and left out out-of-frame or stop-codon sequences. To compute clonality, Shannon entropy was normalized by the log of the number of unique productive sequences and then subtracted from one. Clones differing between time points or between blood and tumor were identified by Fisher's exact test with Benjamini-Hochberg correction at adjusted p below 0.01. Not all clones reach the TCRdb copy of this immuneACCESS table, which keeps in-frame sequences only. Checked studies attribute under half of the gap to unresolved V genes and leave the rest unexplained. V, J and clone size reflect that table, while D and trimming were determined from the DNA. Within this sample are about 91,000 clones, with roughly 85% of them counted one time only. The ten top clones hold around 7.7% of the sample.

Per the publication, the time point label means: peripheral blood 6 weeks after treatment start. The cohort comprised fewer than 35 patients with locally advanced or metastatic urothelial carcinoma treated at Memorial Sloan Kettering on a trial protocol. Peripheral blood mononuclear cells were collected pretreatment and during treatment, with between 1 and 8 total time points obtained per patient. The Qiagen DNeasy Blood extraction kit was used to purify genomic DNA from total PBMCs and from tumor samples. PBMCs were collected pretreatment and during treatment, and were isolated and stored as previously described. The sequencing used PBMCs, collected around atezolizumab (anti-PD-L1) treatment. This TCR came from a man in his sixties or seventies with urothelial cancer.

The CDR3 sequence is CASSQQGGGDSPLHF. The DNA sequence is TGTGCCAGCAGCCAACAGGGAGGGGGAGATTCACCCCTCCACTTT. The chain was built from TRBV2 and TRBJ1-6; TRBD1 could be the D gene, as 6 bases match. The germline V gene gives CDR1 as SNHLY and CDR2 as FYNNEI. Measured from the cysteine to the phenylalanine, the CDR3 is 15 residues long. Of all the DNA, just the CDR3 is kept, 45 bases in frame from base 1. V loses 6 bases, J loses 8 bases, and the germline ends lie 17 bases apart.